The subject of this entry is one T cell receptor beta chain. This clonotype counts as medium-sized (0.01 to 0.1%). No cognate antigen has been identified for it. No base qualities exist here, and no much larger clone lies one base off it. The sample belongs to a study of molecular identifiers for immune sequencing clone quantification (dated by TCRdb to the late 2010s). For the study in its entirety: In a replicate experiment, RNA from approximately 22,000 or 94,000 naive CD8 T cells was split into five aliquots, four of which were sequenced. This methods study used CD8 T cells to benchmark TCR RNA copy counting and molecular-identifier clustering-based TCR repertoire sequencing (MIDCIRS). Study-level results and caveats: Approximately 3 recovered TCR RNA copies per cell were obtained by modeling, versus about ten by digital PCR, implying a capture efficiency of approximately 27%. Without barcode sub-clustering, chimeric consensus sequences inflated TCR diversity; chimeras reached as high as 47%. Clones above 20 RNA copies held over 98% of molecules in CMV-specific effector cells but under 1% in naive cells. Spiked-in Jurkat TCR RNA equivalent to a single cell was reported to be detectable even among approximately 1 million naive CD8 T cells. Spiked-in Jurkat TCR RNA (10 copies' worth), which is not part of the donor repertoire, was contained in the naive libraries. The sizes of highly expanded clones could end up underestimated when identical TCR molecules share a barcode.

The CDR3, from cysteine to phenylalanine, totals 15 residues. Only the CDR3 part of the read is kept: 45 bases, read in frame from the first base. From V the trimming removes 8 bases and from J it removes 6 bases, while the gene matches leave 10 bases of the junction unaccounted for. Naive CD8 T cell libraries were made from about 21,000 to 970,000 sorted cells using 10%, 30% or 50% of purified RNA. Naive CD8 T cells, defined as CD8+CD4-CCR7+CD45RA+, were FACS-sorted into RLT Plus buffer on a BD FACSAria II. Approximately 9 TCR copies' worth of Jurkat RNA were spiked into about 20,000-1,100,000 naive CD8 T cell samples to test detection sensitivity. Enrichment of CD8 T cells was done with RosetteSep CD8+ T Cell Enrichment Cocktail plus Ficoll-Paque, and ACK red cell lysis came afterward. Library preparation was by PCR. Sequenced on an Illumina HiSeq 4000. Bulk TCR libraries were made following a previously described method, with the TCR primers given in Table S5. Purification of total RNA was performed with the Qiagen AllPrep DNA/RNA kit. Before any analysis, reads coming from multiple sequencing runs of the same library were combined into one pool. As for the authors' bioinformatics: Reads were retained only if the reads had an exact TCR constant sequence, and the retained reads were trimmed to 150 nt and grouped according to their 12-nt molecular barcodes. Reads inside each barcode group were sub-clustered using a 15% Levenshtein threshold, and a quality-weighted consensus sequence was constructed for each RNA molecule. Non-functional sequences were removed, as were lower-count sequences one edit away from another. On the basis of fitting two negative binomial distributions, barcode sub-clusters with fewer than 20% of the maximum read count were discarded. TCRdb passed the public sequencing reads through fastp at Q25 and MiXCR, retaining productive beta sequences. Rows merge per CDR3 protein into single entries with the most common DNA and genes. For this entry, the V and J calls and clone size follow TCRdb and not the study's own pipeline. The sample table holds roughly 9,700 distinct CDR3 sequences, of which 15% to 20% were seen once. The top ten constitute approximately 2% of the sample.

The sample taken for sequencing was naive CD8+ T cells from blood, with Jurkat cell RNA spiked in. The sample's cell subset or site label, in plain terms: FACS-sorted CD8+CD4-CCR7+CD45RA+ naive T cells. The V gene is TRBV23-1 and the J gene is TRBJ2-1; the central 10 bases match TRBD2. TRBV23-1 is an ORF, with its function uncertain. This TCR was sampled from a human donor in good health. Some libraries in this study had Jurkat cell RNA spiked in. The CDR3 here reads CASWTSGPSSNEQFF. The nucleotides read TGCGCCAGCTGGACTAGCGGACCTAGTAGCAATGAGCAGTTCTTC.